This T cell receptor beta chain was sequenced during a study of Graves' ophthalmopathy and Graves' hyperthyroidism (dated by TCRdb to between 2017 and 2018). For the study in its entirety: Peripheral blood samples were taken at the time of initial diagnosis, before any treatment was given. The study used signatures of the TCR beta repertoire to tell Graves' ophthalmopathy apart from Graves' hyperthyroidism and to predict which patients would progress to ophthalmopathy. In total, approximately 130 blood samples were TCR-sequenced: some 40 ophthalmopathy, some 75 hyperthyroidism and about 17 hyperthyroidism-to-ophthalmopathy patients. To explore V-J signatures that separate ophthalmopathy from hyperthyroidism, a discovery set of about a hundred patients was enrolled, consisting of about 45 with ophthalmopathy and roughly 60 with stable hyperthyroidism. An independent validation cohort comprised about 20 hyperthyroidism patients and 15 to 17 patients who later progressed from hyperthyroidism to ophthalmopathy. In a handful of hyperthyroidism patients, the T-cell repertoire of thyroid tissue was compared with the T-cell repertoire of blood. Following sample collection, hyperthyroidism patients were given methimazole at a starting dose of 30 mg daily, and ophthalmopathy patients were given high-dose intravenous methylprednisolone. The 100 discovery patients were randomly split 7:3 into training and test sets.

Hyperthyroidism was defined as stable when no progression to ophthalmopathy occurred within 18 months of follow-up. Patients with hyperthyroidism were aged 18 to 65 years, had been newly diagnosed, and had a disease duration of less than 2 months. Patients were excluded if they had other autoimmune diseases, uncontrolled infections, pregnancy or lactation. Diagnosis was based on clinical symptoms, serum thyroxine, TRAb, thyroid ultrasound and orbital computed tomography. PBMCs were isolated from 10 ml of fresh peripheral blood by Ficoll-Paque density gradient centrifugation. Total RNA was extracted with Trizol reagent and quality-checked on an Agilent 2100 Bioanalyzer. Overall study results and their limits: Most expanded thyroid clonotypes with frequency above 0.001 were also detected in blood, suggesting blood repertoires may reflect the thyroid immune response. In cross-validation, the 13-signature model distinguished ophthalmopathy from stable hyperthyroidism with almost 90% sensitivity and almost 83% specificity, and in the test set the corresponding values were roughly 80% and 76%. No statistical method was used to predetermine the sample size, and group allocation was not hidden from the investigators. In validation, the model predicted ophthalmopathy progression with about 70% sensitivity and roughly 72% specificity; roughly eleven predicted patients were CT-confirmed with GO in a median of 6.5 months.

This clonotype was found a few times. This clone's antigen is unknown. The input lacks base qualities; no much larger clone sits a single base away. TCR beta CDR3 regions were amplified from RNA transcripts for repertoire sequencing. The first round was an RT-PCR using HTBI primers with the Qiagen OneStep RT-PCR kit, and this first round was followed by a second-round multiplex PCR, then size selection and purification. Libraries were sequenced on an Illumina HiSeq2000 using paired-end 100 bp reads. As for how the authors treated the data: SOAPnuke was used to process the reads, removing any read that contained adapters or uncalled bases, had a mean Phred below 15, or lacked an exact match to the constant primer or identifier. COPE v1.2.5 was used to merge the high-quality paired reads. Unique nucleotide sequences were defined as clonotypes and aligned to IMGT TRB V, D and J references using MiTCR v1.1. Only V-J combinations with frequency above 0.0001 were analysed, covering around 99% of repertoires. For each V-J combination, a TCR clonal expansion and chaos score was defined as F50 clonal expansion divided by the chaos observed in the TCRdist matrix. Welch's t-statistics and random forest were used to reduce features to 13 V-J combinations, which were fed into a naive Bayes classifier. The similarity between thyroid and blood repertoires was quantified using the Morisita-Horn index. Using fastp trimming at Q25 and MiXCR clonotype assembly, TCRdb reanalyzed the public sequencing data and kept in-frame beta chains. Rows are combined by CDR3 protein, so each entry shows the most common genes and DNA. None of the V and J calls come from the authors' own analysis; TCRdb made them. The sample has just over 600,000 distinct CDR3 sequences on record, 22% of them singletons. Approximately 7% of the sample is in the top ten clones.

The CDR3 goes from the cysteine to the phenylalanine over 15 residues. Solely the CDR3 DNA is kept, with 45 bases framed from the first base. Per the germline V gene, MNHNS is the CDR1 and SASEGT is the CDR2. V loses 7 bases, J loses 4 bases, and the germline ends lie 14 bases apart. The sequence was obtained from a woman aged 18-30 years with stable Graves' hyperthyroidism. Some clones in this sample may be carry-over from other donors' samples. Donor details come from another sample of the same person, matched by shared clones. Sequencing was done on a sample of peripheral blood. This receptor chain uses TRBV6-1 and TRBJ2-6; TRBD2 is perhaps the D gene, given 6 matching bases. DNA sequence: TGTGCCAGCAAGAGGGACTGGGCCGGGGCCAACGTCCTGACTTTC. The translation is CASKRDWAGANVLTF.